Listed below are T cell receptor beta chains from one sample, sequenced in a study of shared clonotypes between healthy human individuals. Profiling relied on immunoSEQ multiplex PCR, and the TCRdb table lists in-frame clones only, not all of them. This table has around 510,000 clones, approximately 95% appearing once. The sequencing sample was made of naive CD4+ T cells sorted from blood. The receptors shown here come from a woman in her 30s in good health. Both conserved end residues are part of each CDR3. A D gene is named only where the DNA matches it firmly. Only part of the rows carry a size: once, few, many, or a class if the clone is expanded.

V gene | D gene | clone size | CDR3 protein
TRBV7-7 | NA | NA | CASSFAGQETQYF
TRBV11-2 | TRBD1 | NA | CASSVTGSSYEQYF
TRBV14 | NA | NA | CASSPQVMNTEAFF
TRBV28 | NA | NA | CASSLLAGRDLFMYF
TRBV6-1 | NA | NA | CASRESGVRSPLHF
TRBV7-2 | TRBD1 | NA | CASSLKGTGTGYYRQYF
TRBV6-5 | NA | NA | CASSYVGVGYGYTF
TRBV7-9 | TRBD1 | NA | CASSLRGQGNQKDTQYF
TRBV19 | TRBD2 | NA | CASSIVWTSGSGEQFF
TRBV30 | TRBD1 | NA | CAWSVSGGRQPQHF
TRBV5-6 | NA | NA | CASSFRRTNTEAFF
TRBV2 | NA | NA | CASSVRREELHGYTF
TRBV28 | TRBD2 | NA | CASKPSGRAYEQYF
TRBV2 | NA | NA | CASLYNTEAFF
TRBV19 | TRBD2 | NA | CASISPGLAGGYTGELFF
TRBV29-1 | NA | NA | CSVSYLAGELFF
TRBV4-1 | NA | once | CASSLRLGEGQPQHF
TRBV28 | NA | NA | CASSTQRSSYEQYF
TRBV6-5 | NA | NA | CASSNRVLVNEQFF
TRBV9 | NA | NA | CASSGRALGYTF
TRBV4-1 | NA | NA | CASSLIVLTDTQYF
TRBV5-6 | NA | NA | CASSVRGPREQYF
TRBV7-9 | TRBD1 | NA | CASSLDRGFSEAFF
TRBV2 | TRBD1 | once | CASRASGTAQETQYF
TRBV2 | NA | NA | CASSPNYEQYF
TRBV7-9 | NA | NA | CASSLRTEGYYEQYF
TRBV5-5 | NA | NA | CASSFILLSSYNEQFF
TRBV5-1 | NA | NA | CASSSSPGSEKLFF
TRBV7-9 | NA | once | CASSSKGGASGNTIYF